Given below is one T cell receptor beta chain in context. Authors' methods: It was from reference gene primer amplification that nucleated cell counts were estimated. Clones were read by immunoSEQ multiplex PCR, and TCRdb kept only the in-frame ones, dropping some. V, J and clone size were drawn from that table, and D and trimming were deduced from the DNA. The data contain about 210,000 clones, roughly 86% of them seen just once; the ten biggest clones take up 6.5% to 9%. The sample comes from a study of blood T cell repertoires in COVID-19. Study-wide background: Spain, Italy and the United States supplied samples that represented acute and convalescent COVID-19. T cells, B-cell-depleted T cells, or PBMCs supplied cDNA or gDNA.

CDR1 and CDR2 (germline): SGDLS, YYNGEE. This CDR3 comprises 15 residues. V was trimmed by 0 bases and J by 6 bases, leaving 13 bases between them. The chain combines TRBV9 with TRBJ2-1; perhaps TRBD2 as D (6 bases). This clonotype was sampled from a woman aged 45-59 years with active or convalescent COVID-19. Input material: peripheral blood. This CDR3 is CASSVVAGNFNEQFF. The CDR3 DNA sequence: TGTGCCAGCAGCGTAGTCGCGGGAAACTTCAATGAGCAGTTCTTC.